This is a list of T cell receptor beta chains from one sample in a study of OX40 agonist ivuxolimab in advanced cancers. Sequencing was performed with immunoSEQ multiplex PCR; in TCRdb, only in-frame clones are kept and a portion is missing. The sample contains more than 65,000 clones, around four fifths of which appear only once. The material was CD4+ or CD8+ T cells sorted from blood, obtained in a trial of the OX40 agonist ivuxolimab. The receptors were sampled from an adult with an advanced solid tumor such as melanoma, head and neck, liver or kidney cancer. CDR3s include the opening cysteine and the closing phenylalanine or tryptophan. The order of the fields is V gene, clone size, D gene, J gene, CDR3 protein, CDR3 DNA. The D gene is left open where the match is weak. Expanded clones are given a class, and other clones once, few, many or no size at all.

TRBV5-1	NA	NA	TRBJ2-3	CASKTRVGFTDTQYF	TGCGCCAGCAAAACGCGGGTGGGGTTCACAGATACGCAGTATTTT
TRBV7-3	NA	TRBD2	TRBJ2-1	CASSYGTSGSDEQFF	TGTGCCAGCAGCTACGGGACTAGCGGGAGCGATGAGCAGTTCTTC
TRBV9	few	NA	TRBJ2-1	CASSRYFSTSYNEQFF	TGTGCCAGCAGCCGGTATTTCTCAACCTCCTACAATGAGCAGTTCTTC
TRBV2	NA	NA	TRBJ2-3	CASSDRFTDTQYF	TGTGCCAGCAGTGACAGATTTACAGATACGCAGTATTTT
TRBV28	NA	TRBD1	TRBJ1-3	CASSSENTPGQGRGNTIYF	TGTGCCAGCAGTTCCGAGAATACCCCAGGACAGGGTAGAGGAAACACCATATATTTT
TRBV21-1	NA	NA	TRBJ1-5	CASRKGGYSNQPQHF	TGTGCCAGCAGAAAAGGGGGTTATAGCAATCAGCCCCAGCATTTT
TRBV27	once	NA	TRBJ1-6	CASSFRQGNNSPLHF	TGTGCCAGCAGTTTTAGGCAGGGGAATAATTCACCCCTCCACTTT
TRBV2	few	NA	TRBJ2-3	CAKRGASTDTQYF	TGTGCTAAACGGGGGGCTAGCACAGATACGCAGTATTTT
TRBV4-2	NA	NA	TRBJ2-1	CASSQYVDWPEQFF	TGTGCCAGCAGCCAATACGTCGACTGGCCTGAGCAGTTCTTC
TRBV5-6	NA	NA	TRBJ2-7	CASSFSPTNSYEQYF	TGTGCCAGCAGCTTTTCCCCCACCAACTCCTACGAGCAGTACTTC
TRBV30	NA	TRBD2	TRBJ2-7	CAADYGRTISYEQYF	TGTGCCGCCGATTACGGGAGGACCATCTCCTACGAGCAGTACTTC
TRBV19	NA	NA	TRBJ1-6	CASSIMGRGSSYNSPLHF	TGTGCCAGTAGTATAATGGGCAGGGGTAGCTCCTATAATTCACCCCTCCACTTT
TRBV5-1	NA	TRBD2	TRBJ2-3	CASSIGTSGSRDTQYF	TGCGCCAGCAGCATCGGGACTAGCGGGAGCCGCGATACGCAGTATTTT
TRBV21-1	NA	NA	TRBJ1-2	CASSKVGFQAGRGSYGYTF	TGTGCCAGCAGCAAAGTGGGGTTTCAGGCGGGCCGCGGCAGCTATGGCTACACCTTC
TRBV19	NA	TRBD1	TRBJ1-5	CASSMVQGGSQPQHF	TGTGCCAGTAGTATGGTGCAGGGGGGGTCTCAGCCCCAGCATTTT
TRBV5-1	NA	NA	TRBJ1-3	CASREPLGNTIYF	TGCGCCAGCAGGGAACCTCTTGGAAACACCATATATTTT
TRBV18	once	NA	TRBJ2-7	CASSPPGVGSYEQYF	TGTGCCAGCTCACCACCGGGGGTGGGGAGCTACGAGCAGTACTTC
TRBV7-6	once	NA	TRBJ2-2	CASSLSLARTGELFF	TGTGCCAGCAGCTTAAGCCTAGCAAGAACCGGGGAGCTGTTTTTT
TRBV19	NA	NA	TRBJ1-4	CASSMSRGNEKLFF	TGTGCCAGTAGTATGTCCAGGGGTAATGAAAAACTGTTTTTT
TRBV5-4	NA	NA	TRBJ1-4	CASSSNNEKLFF	TGTGCCAGCAGCTCAAATAATGAAAAACTGTTTTTT
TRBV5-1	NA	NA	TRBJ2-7	CASRAGATGAYEQYF	TGCGCCAGCAGGGCAGGGGCAACGGGAGCTTACGAGCAGTACTTC
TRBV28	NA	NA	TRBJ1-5	CASSKGGSRQPQHF	TGTGCCAGCAGTAAGGGGGGTTCACGGCAGCCCCAGCATTTT
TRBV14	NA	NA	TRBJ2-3	CASSHADWEAQYF	TGTGCCAGCAGCCATGCGGACTGGGAGGCGCAGTATTTT
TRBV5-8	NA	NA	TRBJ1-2	CASSLALGRGYGYTF	TGTGCCAGCAGCTTGGCCCTGGGAAGGGGCTATGGCTACACCTTC
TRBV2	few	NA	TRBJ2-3	CASSEIGDGFSTDTQYF	TGTGCCAGCAGTGAAATCGGGGATGGGTTTTCGACAGATACGCAGTATTTT
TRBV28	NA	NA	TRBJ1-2	CASSEDIQGFAYGYTF	TGTGCCAGCAGTGAGGACATACAGGGTTTCGCCTATGGCTACACCTTC
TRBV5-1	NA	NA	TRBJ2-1	CASSLVVGAYNEQFF	TGCGCCAGCAGCTTGGTGGTGGGGGCCTACAATGAGCAGTTCTTC
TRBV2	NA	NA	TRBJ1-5	CASKEGSNQPQHF	TGTGCCAGCAAGGAGGGGAGCAATCAGCCCCAGCATTTT
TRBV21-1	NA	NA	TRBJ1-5	CARGQPQHF	TGTGCCAGAGGGCAGCCCCAGCATTTT
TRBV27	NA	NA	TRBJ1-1	CASQSGGGDTEAFF	TGTGCCAGCCAGAGTGGGGGGGGAGACACTGAAGCTTTCTTT
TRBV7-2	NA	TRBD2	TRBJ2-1	CASSLVAGITYNEQFF	TGTGCCAGCAGCTTAGTAGCGGGGATCACCTACAATGAGCAGTTCTTC
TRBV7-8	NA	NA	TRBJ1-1	CASSSQGIMNTEAFF	TGTGCCAGCAGCTCTCAGGGGATAATGAACACTGAAGCTTTCTTT
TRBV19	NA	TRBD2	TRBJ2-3	CASSMTIASGSTDTQYF	TGTGCCAGTAGTATGACCATCGCTAGCGGTAGCACAGATACGCAGTATTTT
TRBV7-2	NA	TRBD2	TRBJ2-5	CASSGLAVRAGETQYF	TGTGCCAGCAGCGGACTAGCGGTTAGGGCGGGGGAGACCCAGTACTTC
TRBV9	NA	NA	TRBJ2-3	CASSRAARGQDTQYF	TGTGCCAGCAGTAGAGCGGCTCGGGGGCAAGATACGCAGTATTTT
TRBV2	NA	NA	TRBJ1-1	CASSGDYLNTEAFF	TGTGCCAGCAGCGGTGACTATTTGAACACTGAAGCTTTCTTT
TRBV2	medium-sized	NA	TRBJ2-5	CASSERGGRDPLQETQYF	TGTGCCAGCAGTGAAAGGGGCGGGCGGGACCCGCTCCAAGAGACCCAGTACTTC
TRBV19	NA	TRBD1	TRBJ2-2	CASSMGQGIYTGELFF	TGTGCCAGTAGTATGGGACAGGGAATTTACACCGGGGAGCTGTTTTTT
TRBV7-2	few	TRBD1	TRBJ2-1	CASSTKQGANEQFF	TGTGCCAGCAGCACTAAACAGGGGGCGAATGAGCAGTTCTTC
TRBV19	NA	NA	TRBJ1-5	CASSISRDQPQHF	TGTGCCAGTAGTATATCCAGAGATCAGCCCCAGCATTTT
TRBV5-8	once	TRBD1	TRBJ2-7	CASSLLQGAAEQYF	TGTGCCAGCAGCTTGCTGCAGGGGGCGGCCGAGCAGTACTTC
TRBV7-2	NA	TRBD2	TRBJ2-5	CASSLTSGSGRETQYF	TGTGCCAGCAGCTTGACTAGCGGGAGCGGGAGAGAGACCCAGTACTTC
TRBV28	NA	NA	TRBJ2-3	CASSFRGTDTQYF	TGTGCCAGCAGTTTTCGGGGAACAGATACGCAGTATTTT
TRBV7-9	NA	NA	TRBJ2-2	CASSLGAGDTGELFF	TGTGCCAGCAGCCTGGGGGCAGGGGACACCGGGGAGCTGTTTTTT
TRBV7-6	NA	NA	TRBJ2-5	CASSPPGLRETQYF	TGTGCCAGCAGCCCCCCGGGACTCCGGGAGACCCAGTACTTC
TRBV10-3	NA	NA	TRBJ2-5	CAISFGGETQYF	TGTGCCATCAGTTTTGGCGGAGAGACCCAGTACTTC
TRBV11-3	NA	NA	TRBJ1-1	CASSSGPNTEAFF	TGTGCCAGCAGCTCGGGACCTAACACTGAAGCTTTCTTT
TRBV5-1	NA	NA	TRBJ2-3	CASSLEGSPLPHTDTQYF	TGCGCCAGCAGCTTGGAAGGTTCCCCCCTACCTCACACAGATACGCAGTATTTT
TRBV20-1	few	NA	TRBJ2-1	CSARDPGEQFF	TGCAGTGCTAGAGATCCCGGTGAGCAGTTCTTC
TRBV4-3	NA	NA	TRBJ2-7	CASSQVLGDSYEQYF	TGCGCCAGCAGCCAAGTCCTTGGGGACTCCTACGAGCAGTACTTC
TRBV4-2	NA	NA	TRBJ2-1	CASSQGSSPVADSWNEQFF	TGTGCCAGCAGCCAAGGTTCATCCCCGGTAGCGGACTCTTGGAATGAGCAGTTCTTC
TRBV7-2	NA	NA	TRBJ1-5	CASSPGTYSNQPQHF	TGTGCCAGCAGCCCCGGGACTTATAGCAATCAGCCCCAGCATTTT